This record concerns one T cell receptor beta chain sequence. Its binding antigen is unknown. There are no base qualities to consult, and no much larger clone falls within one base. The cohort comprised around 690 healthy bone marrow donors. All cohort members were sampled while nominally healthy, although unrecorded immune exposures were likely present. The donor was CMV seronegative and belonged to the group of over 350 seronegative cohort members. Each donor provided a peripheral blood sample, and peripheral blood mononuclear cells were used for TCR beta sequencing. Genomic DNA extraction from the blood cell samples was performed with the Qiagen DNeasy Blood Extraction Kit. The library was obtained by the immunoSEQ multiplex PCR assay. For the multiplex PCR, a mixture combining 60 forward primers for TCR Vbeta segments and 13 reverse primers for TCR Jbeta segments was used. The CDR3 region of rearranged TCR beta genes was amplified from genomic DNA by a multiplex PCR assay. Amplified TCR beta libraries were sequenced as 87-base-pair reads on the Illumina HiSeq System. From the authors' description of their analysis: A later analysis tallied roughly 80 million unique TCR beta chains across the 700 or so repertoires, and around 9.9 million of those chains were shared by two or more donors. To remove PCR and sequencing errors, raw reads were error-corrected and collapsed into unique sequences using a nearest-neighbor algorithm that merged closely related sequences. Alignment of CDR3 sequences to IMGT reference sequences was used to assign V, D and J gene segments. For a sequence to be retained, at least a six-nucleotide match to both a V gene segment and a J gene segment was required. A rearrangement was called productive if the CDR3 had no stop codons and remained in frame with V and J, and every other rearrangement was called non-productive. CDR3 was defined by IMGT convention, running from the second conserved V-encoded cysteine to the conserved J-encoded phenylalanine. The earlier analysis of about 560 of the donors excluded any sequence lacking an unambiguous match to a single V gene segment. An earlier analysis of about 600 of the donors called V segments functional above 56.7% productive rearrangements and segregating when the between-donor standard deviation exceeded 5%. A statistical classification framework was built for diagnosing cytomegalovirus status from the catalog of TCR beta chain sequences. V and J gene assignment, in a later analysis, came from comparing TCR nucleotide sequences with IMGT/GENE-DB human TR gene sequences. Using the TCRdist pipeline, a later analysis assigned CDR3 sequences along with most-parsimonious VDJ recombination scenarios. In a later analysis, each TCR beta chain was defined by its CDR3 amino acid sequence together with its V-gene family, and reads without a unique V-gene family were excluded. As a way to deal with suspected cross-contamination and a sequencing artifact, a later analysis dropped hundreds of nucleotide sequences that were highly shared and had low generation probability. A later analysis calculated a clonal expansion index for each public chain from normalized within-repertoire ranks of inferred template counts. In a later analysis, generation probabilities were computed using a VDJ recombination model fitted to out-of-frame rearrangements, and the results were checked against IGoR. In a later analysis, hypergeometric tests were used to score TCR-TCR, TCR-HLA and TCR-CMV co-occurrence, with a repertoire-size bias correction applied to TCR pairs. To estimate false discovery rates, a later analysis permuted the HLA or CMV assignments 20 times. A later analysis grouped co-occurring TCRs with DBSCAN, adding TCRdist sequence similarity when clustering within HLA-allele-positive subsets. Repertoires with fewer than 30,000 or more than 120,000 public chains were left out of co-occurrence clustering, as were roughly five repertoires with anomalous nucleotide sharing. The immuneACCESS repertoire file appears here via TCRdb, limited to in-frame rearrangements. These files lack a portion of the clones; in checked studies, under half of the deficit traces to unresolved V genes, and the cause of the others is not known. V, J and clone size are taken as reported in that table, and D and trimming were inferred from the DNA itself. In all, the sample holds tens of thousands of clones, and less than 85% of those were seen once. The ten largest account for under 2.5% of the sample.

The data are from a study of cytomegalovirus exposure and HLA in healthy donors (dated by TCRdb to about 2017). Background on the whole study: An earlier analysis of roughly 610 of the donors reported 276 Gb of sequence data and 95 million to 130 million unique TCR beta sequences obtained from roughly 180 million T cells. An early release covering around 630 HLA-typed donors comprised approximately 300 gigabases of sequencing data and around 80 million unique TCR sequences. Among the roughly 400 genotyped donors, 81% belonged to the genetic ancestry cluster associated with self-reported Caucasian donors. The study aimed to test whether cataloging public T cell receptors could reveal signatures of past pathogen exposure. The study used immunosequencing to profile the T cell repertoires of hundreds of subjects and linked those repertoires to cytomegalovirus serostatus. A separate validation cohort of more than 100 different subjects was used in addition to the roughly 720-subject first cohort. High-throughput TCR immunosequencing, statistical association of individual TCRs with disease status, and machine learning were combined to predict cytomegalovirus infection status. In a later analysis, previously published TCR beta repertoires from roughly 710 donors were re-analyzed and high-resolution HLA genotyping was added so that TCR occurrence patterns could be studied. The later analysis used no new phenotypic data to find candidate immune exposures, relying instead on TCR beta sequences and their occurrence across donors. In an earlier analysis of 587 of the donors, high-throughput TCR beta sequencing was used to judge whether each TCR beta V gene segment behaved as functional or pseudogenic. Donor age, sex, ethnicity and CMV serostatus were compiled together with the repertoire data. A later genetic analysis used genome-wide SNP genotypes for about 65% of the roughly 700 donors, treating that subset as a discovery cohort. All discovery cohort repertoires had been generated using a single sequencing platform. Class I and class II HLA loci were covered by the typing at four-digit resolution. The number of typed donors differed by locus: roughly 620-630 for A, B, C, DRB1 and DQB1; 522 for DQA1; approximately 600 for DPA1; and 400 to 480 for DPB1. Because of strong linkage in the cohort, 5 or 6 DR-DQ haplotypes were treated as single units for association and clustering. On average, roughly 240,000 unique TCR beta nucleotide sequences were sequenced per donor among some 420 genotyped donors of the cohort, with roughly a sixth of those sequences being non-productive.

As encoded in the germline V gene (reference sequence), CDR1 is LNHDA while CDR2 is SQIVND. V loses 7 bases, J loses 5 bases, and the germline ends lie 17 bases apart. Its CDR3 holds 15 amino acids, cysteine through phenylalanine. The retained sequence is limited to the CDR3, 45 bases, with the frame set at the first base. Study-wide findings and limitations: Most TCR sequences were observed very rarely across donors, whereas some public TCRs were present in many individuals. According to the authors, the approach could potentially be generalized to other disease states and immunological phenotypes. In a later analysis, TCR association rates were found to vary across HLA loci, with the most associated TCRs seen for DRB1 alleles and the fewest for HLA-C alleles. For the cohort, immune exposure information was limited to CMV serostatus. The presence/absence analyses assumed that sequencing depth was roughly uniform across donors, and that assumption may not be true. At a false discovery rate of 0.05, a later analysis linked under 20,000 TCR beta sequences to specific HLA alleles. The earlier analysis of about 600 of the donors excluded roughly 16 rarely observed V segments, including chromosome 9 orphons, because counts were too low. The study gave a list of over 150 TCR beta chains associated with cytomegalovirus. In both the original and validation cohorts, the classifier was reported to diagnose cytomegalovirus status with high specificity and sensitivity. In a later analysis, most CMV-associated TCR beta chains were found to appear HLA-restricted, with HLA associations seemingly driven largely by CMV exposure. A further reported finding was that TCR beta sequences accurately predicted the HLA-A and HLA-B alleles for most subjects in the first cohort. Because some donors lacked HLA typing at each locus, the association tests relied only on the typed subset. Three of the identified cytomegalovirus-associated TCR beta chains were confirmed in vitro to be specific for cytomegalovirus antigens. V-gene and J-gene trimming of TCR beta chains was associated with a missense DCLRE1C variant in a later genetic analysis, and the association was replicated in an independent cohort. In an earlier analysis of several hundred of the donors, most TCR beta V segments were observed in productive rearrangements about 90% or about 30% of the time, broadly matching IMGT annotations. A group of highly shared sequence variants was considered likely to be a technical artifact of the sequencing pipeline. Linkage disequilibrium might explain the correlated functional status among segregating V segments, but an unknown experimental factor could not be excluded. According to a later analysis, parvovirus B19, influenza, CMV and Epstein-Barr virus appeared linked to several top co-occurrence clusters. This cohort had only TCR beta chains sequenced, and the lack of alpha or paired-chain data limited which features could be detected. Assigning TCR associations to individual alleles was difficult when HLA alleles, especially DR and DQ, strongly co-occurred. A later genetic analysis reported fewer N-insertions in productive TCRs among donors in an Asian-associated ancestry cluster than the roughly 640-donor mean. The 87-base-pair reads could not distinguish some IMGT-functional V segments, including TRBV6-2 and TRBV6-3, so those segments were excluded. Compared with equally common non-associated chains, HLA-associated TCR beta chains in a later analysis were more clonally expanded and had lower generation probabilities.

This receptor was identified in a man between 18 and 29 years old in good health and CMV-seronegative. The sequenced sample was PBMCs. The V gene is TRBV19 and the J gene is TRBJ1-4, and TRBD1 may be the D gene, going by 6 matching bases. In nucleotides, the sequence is TGTGCCAGTATACGGAACAGGGAGCCGAATGAAAAACTGTTTTTT. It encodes CASIRNREPNEKLFF.